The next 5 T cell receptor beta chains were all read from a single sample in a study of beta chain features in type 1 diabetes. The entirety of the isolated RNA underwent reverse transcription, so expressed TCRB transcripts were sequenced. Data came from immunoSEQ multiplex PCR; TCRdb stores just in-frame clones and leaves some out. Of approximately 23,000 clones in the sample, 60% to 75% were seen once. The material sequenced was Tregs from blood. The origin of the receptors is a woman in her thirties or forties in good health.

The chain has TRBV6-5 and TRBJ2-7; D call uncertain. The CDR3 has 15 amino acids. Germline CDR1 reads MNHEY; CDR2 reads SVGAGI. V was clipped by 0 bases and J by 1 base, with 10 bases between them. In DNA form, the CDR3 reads TGTGCCAGCAGTTACTCGAGTAGCTTATCCTACGAGCAGTACTTC. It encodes CASSYSSSLSYEQYF.

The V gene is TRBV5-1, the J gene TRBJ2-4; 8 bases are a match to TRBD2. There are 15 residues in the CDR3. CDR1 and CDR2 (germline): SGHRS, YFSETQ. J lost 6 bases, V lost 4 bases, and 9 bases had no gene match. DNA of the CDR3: TGCGCCAGCAGCCCCCGCCCGGGAGGGCCAAACATTCAGTACTTC. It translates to CASSPRPGGPNIQYF.

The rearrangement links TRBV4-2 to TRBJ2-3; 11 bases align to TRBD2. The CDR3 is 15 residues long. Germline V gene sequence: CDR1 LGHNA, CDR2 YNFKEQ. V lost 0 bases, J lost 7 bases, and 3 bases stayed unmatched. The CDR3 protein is CASSQDSGGAYTQYF. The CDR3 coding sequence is TGTGCCAGCAGCCAAGATAGCGGGGGGGCATATACGCAGTATTTT.

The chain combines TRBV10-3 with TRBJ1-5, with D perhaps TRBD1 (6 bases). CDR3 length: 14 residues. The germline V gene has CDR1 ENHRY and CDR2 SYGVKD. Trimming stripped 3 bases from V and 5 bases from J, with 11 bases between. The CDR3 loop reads CAISDGAGDQPQHF. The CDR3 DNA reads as TGTGCCATCAGTGACGGGGCAGGGGATCAGCCCCAGCATTTT.

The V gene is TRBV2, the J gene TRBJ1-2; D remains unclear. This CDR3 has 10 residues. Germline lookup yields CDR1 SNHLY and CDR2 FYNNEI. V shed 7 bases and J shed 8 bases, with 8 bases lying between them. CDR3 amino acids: CASTGTGYTF. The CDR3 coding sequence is TGTGCCAGCACGGGTACCGGCTACACCTTC.